The 31 T cell receptor beta chains below come from one sample, sequenced in a study of Tregs in tolerant kidney transplant recipients. The repertoire was sequenced with immunoSEQ multiplex PCR; TCRdb's copy has only in-frame clones and lacks some. The table includes around 85,000 clones, more than 85% detected once. Sequenced material: Tregs from blood, taken before the transplant. The source of these receptors is a human donor who received a combined kidney and bone marrow transplant.

The gene calls are TRBV5-6 and TRBJ1-3; the D is unclear. Trimming cost V 4 bases and J 1 base, with 12 bases left between them. The germline CDR1 and CDR2 sequences are SGHDT and YYEEEE. There are 15 residues in the CDR3. CDR3 coding DNA: TGTGCCAGCAGCGCTAACTACGAATCTGGAAACACCATATATTTT. It encodes CASSANYESGNTIYF.

V usage is TRBV9 and J usage is TRBJ2-3, with D possibly TRBD2 on 7 matching bases. Trimming took off 4 bases at V and 1 base at J, with 16 bases between the two ends. CDR1 is SGDLS and CDR2 is YYNGEE in the germline V gene. The CDR3 has 16 residues. CDR3 protein: CASSRGGRVGTDTQYF. In nucleotides, the CDR3 is TGTGCCAGCAGCAGAGGGGGGAGGGTTGGCACAGATACGCAGTATTTT. The variable domain in full, with the rest retrieved from reference TRBV9 and TRBJ2-3, is DSGVTQTPKHLITATGQRVTLRCSPRSGDLSVYWYQQSLDQGLQFLIQYYNGEERAKGNILERFSAQQFPDLHSELNLSSLELGDSALYFCASSRGGRVGTDTQYFGPGTRLTVL.

This clone was counted a single time. The chain links TRBV6-4 to TRBJ1-1; a possible D gene is TRBD1 (6 bases). The CDR3 length is 13 residues. CDR1 and CDR2 from the germline V gene are MRHNA and SNTAGT. Trimming shortened V by 5 bases and J by 3 bases, and 10 bases separated the two germline ends. CDR3 protein: CASSYTGHTEAFF. Written as DNA, the CDR3 is TGTGCCAGCAGTTATACAGGGCACACTGAAGCTTTCTTT.

The rearrangement uses TRBV18 and TRBJ2-5, with D uncertain. The ends were cut back, 2 bases at V and 5 bases at J, with 3 bases in the middle. Germline CDR1 KGHSH, CDR2 LQKENI. The CDR3 length is 11 residues. CDR3 sequence reads: CASSPDETQYF. The CDR3 DNA follows: TGTGCCAGCTCACCAGACGAGACCCAGTACTTC.

The CDR3 DNA reads as TGTGCCAGCAGCCGCCAGGCTAGTGGCTACGAGCAGTACTTC. As protein: CASSRQASGYEQYF. The rearrangement uses TRBV7-2 and TRBJ2-7; D unclear. Germline CDR1 reads SGHTA; CDR2 reads FQGNSA. There are 14 residues in the CDR3. V lost 5 bases to trimming and J lost 3 bases, with 14 bases between them. The full variable domain, with the rest looked up from reference TRBV7-2 and TRBJ2-7, is GAGVSQSPSNKVTEKGKDVELRCDPISGHTALYWYRQSLGQGLEFLIYFQGNSAPDKSGLPSDRFSAERTGGSVSTLTIQRTQQEDSAVYLCASSRQASGYEQYFGPGTRLTVT.

J is TRBJ2-4 and V is TRBV7-2; 10 bases fit TRBD1. The V segment lost 5 bases and the J segment 1 base; nucleotides outside the gene matches: 11. Germline V gene data show CDR1 as SGHTA and CDR2 as FQGNSA. CDR3 length: 18 amino acids. This chain's CDR3 is CASSHRDRGLGAKNIQYF. The CDR3, as DNA: TGTGCCAGCAGCCATCGTGACAGGGGGCTCGGGGCCAAAAACATTCAGTACTTC.

The chain couples TRBV9 to TRBJ2-1, with 8 positions matching TRBD2. V shed 0 bases, J shed 0 bases, and the junction held 5 bases outside the gene matches. The CDR3 extends over 17 amino acids. Germline-derived CDR1 and CDR2 are SGDLS and YYNGEE. CDR3 DNA sequence: TGTGCCAGCAGCGTAGCAGGCGGGGGGAGCTCCTACAATGAGCAGTTCTTC. Its protein is CASSVAGGGSSYNEQFF.

V is TRBV5-6 and J is TRBJ1-5; D might be TRBD1 (6 bases). CDR1 is SGHDT and CDR2 is YYEEEE in the germline V gene. The CDR3 contains 14 residues. V was cut by 4 bases and J by 0 bases, with 8 bases left in between. The CDR3 here is CASSADSSNQPQHF. The CDR3 bases are TGTGCCAGCAGCGCGGACAGTAGCAATCAGCCCCAGCATTTT. The full variable domain, with the rest looked up from reference TRBV5-6 and TRBJ1-5, is DAGVTQSPTHLIKTRGQQVTLRCSPKSGHDTVSWYQQALGQGPQFIFQYYEEEERQRGNFPDRFSGHQFPNYSSELNVNALLLGDSALYLCASSADSSNQPQHFGDGTRLSIL.

The chain links TRBV9 to TRBJ2-1; TRBD2 agrees at 9 bases. The CDR3 is 18 residues long. Trimming at V came to 4 bases and at J to 4 bases, leaving 15 bases not matched to a gene. Germline CDR1 SGDLS, CDR2 YYNGEE. CDR3 sequence: CASSPQVGGLAAYNEQFF. CDR3 nucleotide sequence: TGTGCCAGCAGCCCCCAAGTCGGGGGACTAGCAGCGTACAATGAGCAGTTCTTC. The full variable domain, in which reference TRBV9 and TRBJ2-1 provide the parts outside the CDR3, is DSGVTQTPKHLITATGQRVTLRCSPRSGDLSVYWYQQSLDQGLQFLIQYYNGEERAKGNILERFSAQQFPDLHSELNLSSLELGDSALYFCASSPQVGGLAAYNEQFFGPGTRLTVL.

The chain employs TRBV2 and TRBJ2-2, with 13 bases fitting TRBD2. V dropped 6 bases and J dropped 6; count of bases not matched to a gene: 4. Germline V lookup: CDR1 SNHLY, CDR2 FYNNEI. The CDR3 contains 15 residues. This CDR3 reads CASRRTSGSPGELFF. The CDR3 nucleotides are TGTGCCAGCAGAAGGACTAGCGGGAGTCCCGGGGAGCTGTTTTTT.

Only a few counts were recorded for this clone. CDR3 coding DNA: TGTGCCAGCAGTGAGGACAGGGTCGCGAACACCGGGGAGCTGTTTTTT. This sequence encodes CASSEDRVANTGELFF. This chain joins TRBV6-4 and TRBJ2-2; TRBD1 matches 8 bases. Losses at the gene ends were 3 bases for V and 0 bases for J; bases not matched to a gene: 3. The germline V gene has CDR1 MRHNA and CDR2 SNTAGT. The CDR3 is 16 residues long.

This chain links TRBV7-9 with TRBJ1-2; D is unclear. V lost 4 bases to trimming and J lost 4 bases, with 13 bases between them. Germline V lookup: CDR1 SEHNR, CDR2 FQNEAQ (reference sequence). This CDR3 comprises 14 residues. The CDR3 DNA sequence: TGTGCCAGCAGCTCCCGATTTGAGGGCTATGGCTACACCTTC. This encodes CASSSRFEGYGYTF.

This chain joins TRBV7-9 and TRBJ2-1; tentatively, D is TRBD1 (6 bases). Germline CDR1 SEHNR, CDR2 FQNEAQ (reference sequence). The ends were cut back, 6 bases at V and 10 bases at J, with 16 bases in the middle. This CDR3 has 13 residues. Here the CDR3 reads CASSYTGSGEQFF. The DNA of the CDR3 is TGTGCCAGCAGTTACACAGGGTCGGGAGAGCAGTTCTTC.

The chain joins TRBV6-1 to TRBJ2-1; weak D call: TRBD1 (5 bases). Germline CDR1 MNHNS, CDR2 SASEGT. This CDR3 spans 12 amino acids. The V gene lost 7 bases and the J gene lost 14 bases, with 18 bases spanning the gap. CDR3 DNA sequence: TGTGCCAGCACGGTGCAGGACAACCGGGAGTTCTTC. Its translation: CASTVQDNREFF.

This clone has only a few counts. The genes are TRBV21-1 and TRBJ2-7. TRBV21-1 is shown as a pseudogene. This CDR3 is 17 amino acids long. The CDR3 sequence is CASSKLQEGREPYEQYF. CDR3 coding DNA: TGTGCCAGCAGCAAACTCCAAGAGGGCAGGGAGCCCTACGAGCAGTACTTC.

The chain links TRBV2 to TRBJ2-7, with D possibly matching TRBD1 (6 bases). This CDR3 has 12 amino acids. Germline-derived CDR1 and CDR2 are SNHLY and FYNNEI. The V end lost 6 bases, the J end lost 6 bases, and 12 bases lay between the germline ends. CDR3 loop: CASRAEQGEQYF. CDR3 in DNA: TGTGCCAGCAGAGCAGAACAGGGCGAGCAGTACTTC.

The V gene is TRBV6-1, the J gene TRBJ2-7; D is unclear. Germline CDR1 MNHNS, CDR2 SASEGT. The V gene lost 3 bases and the J gene lost 3 bases, with 9 bases spanning the gap. This CDR3 is built from 13 residues. In nucleotides, the CDR3 is TGTGCCAGCAGTGACCAGCCGAGCTACGAGCAGTACTTC. It translates to CASSDQPSYEQYF.

The chain is built from TRBV7-6 and TRBJ2-5, with D unclear. From germline, CDR1 is SGHVS and CDR2 FNYEAQ. Trimming shortened V by 8 bases and J by 4 bases, and 8 bases separated the two germline ends. The length of the CDR3 is 11 residues. CDR3 residues: CASAPGETQYF. The CDR3 DNA reads as TGTGCCAGCGCCCCGGGAGAGACCCAGTACTTC.

V and J are TRBV19 and TRBJ2-7, with 9 bases aligning to TRBD1. CDR3 length equals 12 residues. Trimming took 5 bases from V and 8 from J; bases not matched to a gene: 4. The germline V gene has CDR1 LNHDA and CDR2 SQIVND (reference sequence). CDR3 protein: CASSQTGGKQYF. CDR3 bases: TGTGCCAGTAGTCAAACAGGGGGCAAGCAGTACTTC.

CDR3 loop: CASGLGQGISLNTGELFF. CDR3 nucleotide sequence: TGTGCTAGTGGTTTAGGACAGGGTATCTCCCTAAACACCGGGGAGCTGTTTTTT. This sequence joins TRBV12-5 and TRBJ2-2; 8 bases are a match to TRBD1. J was trimmed by 2 bases and V by 3 bases; bases with no gene match: 11. The CDR3 is made up of 18 amino acids. The germline gives CDR1 LGHNT, CDR2 FRNRAP.

CDR3 sequence: CASGAQSDTQYF. In DNA form, the CDR3 reads TGTGCCAGCGGGGCGCAAAGTGATACGCAGTATTTT. V gene TRBV6-5 combines with J gene TRBJ2-3; tentative D call: TRBD1 (5 bases). Trimming shortened V by 8 bases and J by 6 bases, and 12 bases separated the two germline ends. Germline loops: CDR1 MNHEY, CDR2 SVGAGI. The CDR3 totals 12 residues.

The chain recombines TRBV5-1 with TRBJ1-1; D gene unclear. This CDR3 is 14 amino acids long. Per the germline V gene, CDR1 is SGHRS and CDR2 is YFSETQ. The V end was cut by 4 bases, the J end by 2 bases, with 12 bases between. The CDR3 bases are TGCGCCAGCAGCCTTTCGCCTGACAACACTGAAGCTTTCTTT. Protein: CASSLSPDNTEAFF.

The chain uses TRBV11-1 and TRBJ2-1, with D hard to call. The CDR3 length is 14 residues. Per germline, CDR1 SGHAT and CDR2 FQDESV (reference sequence). Trimming pared 9 bases from V and 3 bases from J, leaving 15 bases between. CDR3 sequence reads: CASSPSLIYNEQFF. CDR3 sequence (DNA): TGTGCCAGTTCCCCAAGCCTTATCTACAATGAGCAGTTCTTC.

This clone occurred once. V is TRBV28 and J is TRBJ1-2; D uncertain. The V end was cut by 5 bases, the J end by 8 bases, with 12 bases between. Germline lookup yields CDR1 MDHEN and CDR2 SYDVKM. There are 12 residues in the CDR3. DNA of the CDR3: TGTGCCAGCAGTCCCCCTGGGTTGGGCTACACCTTC. It yields the protein CASSPPGLGYTF.

The V call is TRBV5-6, the J call TRBJ1-1; 7 bases match TRBD1. This CDR3 is built from 17 residues. V dropped 0 bases and J dropped 1; count of bases not matched to a gene: 9. The V gene's germline CDR1 is SGHDT and CDR2 YYEEEE. The CDR3 DNA sequence: TGTGCCAGCAGCTTGGTAAGGGACAGTCACCGGAACACTGAAGCTTTCTTT. Its protein product is CASSLVRDSHRNTEAFF.

The CDR3 region has the DNA TGTGCCAGCAGCCTGACAGGCAGATTAAAACTGTTTTTT. It translates to CASSLTGRLKLFF. The V call is TRBV27, the J call TRBJ1-4; possibly TRBD1 for D (6 bases). CDR1 is MNHEY, CDR2 SMNVEV, per germline (reference sequence). The CDR3 has 13 residues. Trimming stripped 6 bases from V and 10 bases from J, with 15 bases between.

In this sample, this clone turned up once. The chain has TRBV15 and TRBJ1-1; D not resolved. The V end was cut by 1 base, the J end by 5 bases, with 14 bases between. This CDR3 comprises 15 residues. Looked up from germline, CDR1 is LNHNV and CDR2 is YYDKDF (reference sequence). The CDR3 loop is CATSRALKDPTEAFF. The CDR3, as DNA: TGTGCCACCAGCAGAGCATTAAAGGATCCGACTGAAGCTTTCTTT.

The rearrangement uses TRBV28 and TRBJ1-2, with 11 bases matching TRBD1. The V gene end was trimmed by 6 bases and the J gene end by 6 bases; junction bases not matched to a gene: 6. Germline V CDR1 and CDR2: MDHEN, SYDVKM. This CDR3 is 14 amino acids long. CDR3 DNA: TGTGCCAGCAGAGACGGACAGGGGGCGGATGGCTACACCTTC. Translated, it gives CASRDGQGADGYTF.

This clone was detected only once. Here the CDR3 reads CASSYSTQKPIYEQYF. The CDR3 coding sequence is TGTGCCAGCAGTTACTCGACCCAAAAGCCGATCTACGAGCAGTACTTC. The genes are TRBV6-5 and TRBJ2-5; no reliable D call. The end of the DNA fits TRBJ2-7 better, so the J call may be wrong. The V gene's germline CDR1 is MNHEY and CDR2 SVGAGI. The CDR3 loop spans 16 amino acids.

This chain joins TRBV5-1 and TRBJ1-1; 7 positions match TRBD1. Losses at the gene ends were 1 base for V and 1 base for J; bases not matched to a gene: 7. CDR1 is SGHRS and CDR2 is YFSETQ in the germline V gene. The CDR3 consists of 16 residues. The CDR3 sequence is CASSLSPRTGNTEAFF. The DNA for the CDR3 is TGCGCCAGCAGCTTGAGCCCACGGACAGGGAACACTGAAGCTTTCTTT.

This chain joins TRBV4-2 and TRBJ2-2, with no clear D. Trimming pared 1 base from V and 0 bases from J, leaving 9 bases between. This CDR3 has 16 residues. The V gene's germline CDR1 is LGHNA and CDR2 YNFKEQ. CDR3 DNA sequence: TGTGCCAGCAGCCAAGGCCACAGCGCGAACACCGGGGAGCTGTTTTTT. It codes for CASSQGHSANTGELFF.